Given below is one T cell receptor (beta chain) in context. The antigen remains unidentified. From the reads, TCRdb called clonotypes with MiXCR, one entry per CDR3 protein. The sample includes roughly 500,000 distinct CDR3 sequences, roughly a third of them seen just once. This sample is drawn from a study of T cell repertoires in cytomegalovirus infection. At the level of the study: Public TCR beta signatures provided an indication of both CMV infection and a matching HLA type.

Germline lookup yields CDR1 SGHVS and CDR2 FNYEAQ. V lost 4 bases and J lost 4; bases outside the gene matches: 15. This CDR3 contains 17 residues. The TCR sequence derives from a human donor in good health (CMV status not recorded). Some clones in this sample may be carry-over from other donors' samples. This chain uses TRBV7-6 with TRBJ2-5, with 7 bases that match TRBD2. Specimen: cultured PBMCs, collected from culture after CMV antigen stimulation. The CDR3 sequence: CASSSRVTGRVPETQYF. The CDR3 bases are TGTGCCAGCAGCTCGCGGGTCACTGGGAGGGTTCCAGAGACCCAGTACTTC. Based on the CDR3 plus reference TRBV7-6 and TRBJ2-5, the full variable domain is GAGVSQSPRYKVTKRGQDVALRCDPISGHVSLYWYRQALGQGPEFLTYFNYEAQQDKSGLPNDRFSAERPEGSISTLTIQRTEQRDSAMYRCASSSRVTGRVPETQYFGPGTRLLVL.